This is a list of T cell receptor beta chains from one sample in a study of cytomegalovirus exposure and HLA in healthy donors. Some clones are missing from TCRdb's copy, which holds only in-frame ones; the method was immunoSEQ multiplex PCR. The sample table sets out tens of thousands of clones. Specimen: PBMCs. These receptors were collected from a woman in her sixties or seventies in good health and CMV-seropositive. Each CDR3 is given with its conserved first and last residue. The order of the fields is CDR3 length, D gene, V gene, J gene, CDR3 DNA, CDR3 protein. A D gene is named only where the DNA matches it firmly.

12	NA	TRBV6-6	TRBJ1-1	TGTGCCAGCAGTTTTAGGGGCACTGAAGCTTTCTTT	CASSFRGTEAFF
11	NA	TRBV20-1	TRBJ2-5	TGCAGTGCTAGGGCCGGGGGGACCCAGTACTTC	CSARAGGTQYF
18	TRBD2	TRBV11-2	TRBJ2-2	TGTGCCAGCAGCTTAGTGGGGGGGGGTACCGAGAACACCGGGGAGCTGTTTTTT	CASSLVGGGTENTGELFF
13	NA	TRBV6-5	TRBJ1-1	TGTGCCAGCAGTTCCCCCCGGAACACTGAAGCTTTCTTT	CASSSPRNTEAFF
15	NA	TRBV18	TRBJ1-3	TGTGCCAGCTCACCGGCAGGGATCACTGGAAACACCATATATTTT	CASSPAGITGNTIYF
16	NA	TRBV18	TRBJ1-6	TGTGCCAGCTCACCACCGAACGAGGGGAGGACTTCACCCCTCCACTTT	CASSPPNEGRTSPLHF
16	NA	TRBV18	TRBJ1-1	TGTGCCAGCGCATCCGCACAGGGATATGCGAACACTGAAGCTTTCTTT	CASASAQGYANTEAFF
13	NA	TRBV27	TRBJ1-1	TGTGCCAGCAGTTGGCGGGGAAACACTGAAGCTTTCTTT	CASSWRGNTEAFF
15	NA	TRBV4-1	TRBJ1-4	TGCGCCAGCAGCCAAGCTTTTTCAACTAATGAAAAACTGTTTTTT	CASSQAFSTNEKLFF
11	NA	TRBV25-1	TRBJ2-5	TGTGCCAGCAGGGGAGTGGAGACCCAGTACTTC	CASRGVETQYF
15	TRBD2	TRBV5-6	TRBJ2-7	TGTGCCAGCAGCTTAAGCGGGACGCTGAACTACGAGCAGTACTTC	CASSLSGTLNYEQYF
15	TRBD1	TRBV7-6	TRBJ2-3	TGTGCCAGCAGCTTCGGATTGACAGGGGAAGATACGCAGTATTTT	CASSFGLTGEDTQYF
12	NA	TRBV5-6	TRBJ1-3	TGTGCCACCCGCGGCTCTGGAAACACCATATATTTT	CATRGSGNTIYF
10	NA	TRBV29-1	TRBJ1-1	TGCAGCGTTGGTGGAGGTGAAGCTTTCTTT	CSVGGGEAFF
12	NA	TRBV10-1	TRBJ1-1	TGCGCCAGTAAACCTTCAGATACTGAAGCTTTCTTT	CASKPSDTEAFF
12	NA	TRBV6-5	TRBJ1-2	TGTGCCAGTGTTTCGGAGGGCTATGGCCACACCTTC	CASVSEGYGHTF
15	NA	TRBV7-8	TRBJ1-6	TGTGCCAGCAGCTTGGTTGAGGACTATAATTCACCCCTCCACTTT	CASSLVEDYNSPLHF
15	TRBD2	TRBV5-8	TRBJ2-7	TGTGCCAGCAGCTTAACTAGCGGCCGCTACTCCGAGCAGTACTTC	CASSLTSGRYSEQYF
12	NA	TRBV6-5	TRBJ1-2	TGTGCCACCAATGGCCCAGGGAAAGGCTACACCTTC	CATNGPGKGYTF
14	NA	TRBV15	TRBJ1-6	TGTGCCACCAGCGGGGGGTCGGGTAACTCACCCCTCCACTTT	CATSGGSGNSPLHF